One sample yielded the 17 T cell receptor beta chains listed below, sequenced in a study of monozygotic twins with inflammatory bowel disease. Using the 5' RACE reads, TCRdb records one entry per CDR3 protein without DNA. The sample holds approximately 400,000 distinct CDR3 sequences. The sequenced material came from blood. The origin of the receptors is a human donor with ulcerative colitis or Crohn's disease, or a healthy co-twin of an affected twin (not recorded which).

The chain carries TRBV20-1 and TRBJ1-5; TCRdb outputs TRBD1, but without DNA this stays unchecked. Germline CDR1 DFQATT, CDR2 SNEGSKA (reference sequence). The CDR3 is 15 amino acids. CDR3 in amino acids: CSARITGGSNQPQHF.

The CDR3 loop reads CAISESGGGPYNEQFF. The rearrangement links TRBV10-3 to TRBJ2-1; TCRdb calls TRBD1, which cannot be checked without DNA. CDR3 length equals 16 residues. The germline gives CDR1 ENHRY, CDR2 SYGVKD.

The CDR3 is CASTIEVGARIGGYTF. This chain connects TRBV5-1 to TRBJ1-2; TCRdb's D call, TRBD1, is unchecked because there is no DNA. The CDR3 is 16 amino acids. The germline CDR1 and CDR2 sequences are SGHRS and YFSETQ. Full variable domain (remainder filled in from reference TRBV5-1 and TRBJ1-2): KAGVTQTPRYLIKTRGQQVTLSCSPISGHRSVSWYQQTPGQGLQFLFEYFSETQRNKGNFPGRFSGRQFSNSRSEMNVSTLELGDSALYLCASTIEVGARIGGYTFGSGTRLTVV.

V is TRBV27 and J is TRBJ2-5. The CDR3 runs 17 residues. CDR1 is MNHEY and CDR2 is SMNVEV in the germline V gene (reference sequence). The CDR3 reads CASSLAGILVGQETQYF.

The chain couples TRBV9 to TRBJ1-1; TCRdb names TRBD1, which stays unverified in the absence of DNA. CDR1 SGDLS and CDR2 YYNGEE come from the germline V gene. The CDR3 has 14 amino acids. The CDR3 region is CASSAPQGNTEAFF. Complete variable domain (other parts from reference TRBV9 and TRBJ1-1): DSGVTQTPKHLITATGQRVTLRCSPRSGDLSVYWYQQSLDQGLQFLIQYYNGEERAKGNILERFSAQQFPDLHSELNLSSLELGDSALYFCASSAPQGNTEAFFGQGTRLTVV.

This sequence joins TRBV6-1 and TRBJ1-5. This CDR3 region has 17 residues. Germline CDR1 and CDR2: MNHNS and SASEGT. Here the CDR3 reads CASARSAGLAGNQPQHF.

The chain is built from TRBV20-1 and TRBJ2-5; the TCRdb call, TRBD1, lacks DNA for checking. The CDR3 extends over 13 amino acids. CDR1 is DFQATT and CDR2 is SNEGSKA in the germline V gene (reference sequence). The CDR3 protein is CSARFLGRETQYF.

The V gene is TRBV11-2, the J gene TRBJ2-3; without DNA, the TCRdb call of TRBD1 cannot be checked. CDR1 SGHAT and CDR2 FQNNGV come from the germline V gene. This CDR3 has 15 amino acids. CDR3 region: CASSALSGATDTQYF.

The chain links TRBV27 to TRBJ2-7; the TCRdb call, TRBD2, lacks DNA for checking. CDR1 is MNHEY, CDR2 SMNVEV, per germline (reference sequence). The CDR3 extends over 16 amino acids. The CDR3: CASRYTLAGGRYEQYF.

The V and J genes are TRBV5-5 and TRBJ2-1; the TCRdb D gene call, TRBD1, has no DNA to confirm it. This CDR3 is 16 amino acids long. Looked up from germline, CDR1 is SGHKS and CDR2 is YYEKEE (reference sequence). The CDR3 here is CASSRGGTGGVDEQFF.

V and J are TRBV29-1 and TRBJ2-3; TCRdb calls TRBD1, which cannot be checked without DNA. The CDR3 loop spans 14 amino acids. Germline V lookup: CDR1 SQVTM, CDR2 ANQGSEA. The CDR3 loop reads CSVEGRGHTDTQYF.

The CDR3 spells CASSDPRTRKDTQYF. This chain joins TRBV25-1 and TRBJ2-3. This CDR3 is built from 15 residues. In germline, CDR1 is MGHDK, CDR2 SYGVNS.

The V gene is TRBV27, the J gene TRBJ2-3; without DNA, the TCRdb call of TRBD1 cannot be checked. Germline-derived CDR1 and CDR2 are MNHEY and SMNVEV (reference sequence). The CDR3 runs 14 residues. CDR3 region: CASSLAGEVYTQYF.

The chain recombines TRBV27 with TRBJ1-2; absent DNA, TCRdb's TRBD1 call cannot be checked. Per germline, CDR1 MNHEY and CDR2 SMNVEV (reference sequence). This CDR3 comprises 15 residues. CDR3 in amino acids: CASSPGQVINYGYTF.

This chain connects TRBV25-1 to TRBJ1-1. The length of the CDR3 is 15 residues. Germline loops: CDR1 MGHDK, CDR2 SYGVNS. CDR3 residues: CASSTRTGRGTEAFF.

The chain links TRBV15 to TRBJ1-1. The CDR3 spans 14 residues. In germline, CDR1 is LNHNV, CDR2 YYDKDF (reference sequence). The chain's CDR3 is CATGSSGENTEAFF.

J is TRBJ1-1 and V is TRBV12-5; without DNA, the TCRdb call of TRBD1 cannot be checked. CDR1 is LGHNT, CDR2 FRNRAP, per germline. The CDR3 contains 14 residues. The CDR3 loop reads CASGLTGGSTEAFF. The whole variable domain, filled in from reference TRBV12-5 and TRBJ1-1, reads DARVTQTPRHKVTEMGQEVTMRCQPILGHNTVFWYRQTMMQGLELLAYFRNRAPLDDSGMPKDRFSAEMPDATLATLKIQPSEPRDSAVYFCASGLTGGSTEAFFGQGTRLTVV.